This T cell receptor (beta chain) was observed in a study of T cell responses to AZD1222 COVID-19 vaccine. With respect to this clone: Its target is unknown.

V was cut by 0 bases and J by 0 bases, with 13 bases left in between. CDR1 and CDR2 from the germline V gene are SGHKS and YYEKEE (reference sequence). The CDR3 covers 17 residues. The study, taken as a whole, reports: A mostly white British donor set with more females was recruited, and clonal diversity was possibly underestimated.

This table comes from immunoSEQ multiplex PCR, and its TCRdb copy is limited to in-frame clones, with some not included. The sample includes 150,000 to 200,000 clones, around 94% seen only once; the top ten take less than 3%. The chain employs TRBV5-5 and TRBJ1-3; no reliable D call. This TCR was sampled from an adult in good health. The sequences come from peripheral blood, collected on day 0 of AZD1222 vaccination. The CDR3 DNA reads as TGTGCCAGCAGCTTGGAGTCCCCGAGCTACTCTGGAAACACCATATATTTT. As protein: CASSLESPSYSGNTIYF.